The T cell receptor (beta chain) described here comes from a study of blood T cell repertoires in COVID-19. Turning to the study itself: PBMCs, B-cell-depleted T cells, or T cells provided the cDNA or gDNA that made up the material.

The method was immunoSEQ multiplex PCR; TCRdb's version includes in-frame clones alone and lacks a portion of them. The sample includes 200,000 to 300,000 clones, around 80% of them seen just once. Per the germline V gene, CDR1 is KGHSH and CDR2 is LQKENI. V gave up 2 bases and J gave up 5 bases; unmatched junction bases: 11. This CDR3 region has 17 residues. The source material was peripheral blood. The receptor was isolated from a man aged 55 to 70 with acute or convalescent COVID-19. V usage is TRBV18 and J usage is TRBJ2-3; TRBD1 matches at 9 bases. The CDR3 nucleotides are TGTGCCAGCTCACCAACAGGAGGGACAGGGAGTAGAGATACGCAGTATTTT. Protein: CASSPTGGTGSRDTQYF.